The clone carrying this T cell receptor (beta chain) was found a few times. Its antigen remains unknown. The sample originates from a study of STAT5B mutations in CD4+ large granular lymphocyte leukemia. Study results and limitations: Compared with healthy controls (2/35), patient top clones favored TRBV06 (8/27). No patients shared main leukemic clonotypes, though around 24% appeared at low frequency elsewhere.

Here immunoSEQ multiplex PCR was the method, and the copy in TCRdb shows in-frame clones only, minus some. The sample holds 48,000 or so clones; approximately 70% are singletons and the top ten take about 1.5%. V was clipped by 4 bases and J by 1 base, with 16 bases between them. The CDR3 covers 16 residues. CDR1 LNHNV and CDR2 YYDKDF come from the germline V gene (reference sequence). What was sequenced was CD4+ T cells from blood buffy coats. The sequence was obtained from a human donor in good health. The chain has TRBV15 and TRBJ1-1; D not resolved. The CDR3 sequence is CATSTFLGEGNTEAFF. The CDR3 region has the DNA TGTGCCACCAGCACCTTCCTTGGGGAGGGGAACACTGAAGCTTTCTTT.